The entry that follows covers one T cell receptor beta chain sequence. The antigen it recognizes is unknown. The record has no base qualities; no much larger clone is one base away. Using the deep immunoSEQ assay, multiplex PCR amplified TCR CDR3 regions from genomic DNA. For each cell subset, the extracted genomic DNA was distributed evenly across all wells of several immunoSEQ 96-well plates, and each plate served as one replicate. For sorted subsets, each replicate PCR was loaded with approximately 190 ng genomic DNA, equivalent to 25,000 to 35,000 T cell genomes. Purified libraries were quantified with a Qubit 3.0 fluorometer, sized on a Bioanalyzer 2100, and re-quantified with the KAPA Library Quantification kit. A separate single-read 150-cycle Illumina NextSeq 550 flow cell was used to sequence each immunoSEQ 96-well plate. In the original analysis: Because the immunoSEQ output included only junctional sequences and no quality scores, the filtering could not be the same as the filtering used for full-length reads. To assign V/J genes and CDR3, sequences were annotated against IMGT germline references using PyIR, a Python wrapper for IgBLAST v1.9. Reads were filtered out if the reads had weak V/J assignments (E-value above 1e-6), no CDR3, stop codons, out-of-frame junctions, or ambiguous translated residues. V3J clonotypes were defined as sequences sharing an identical inferred V gene, J gene, and CDR3 amino acid sequence. Percentage overlap between repertoires was computed as shared unique clonotypes divided by the size of the smaller repertoire. Repertoire richness was assessed with RTK rarefaction, the Chao1 estimator, and Recon v2.1 estimates of unobserved clonotypes. Generation probabilities were computed with OLGA for all TCRbeta clonotypes obtained by the gDNA method from a handful of donors. Held by TCRdb, this immuneACCESS table contains in-frame sequences only and omits some clones. Under half of the omission traces to an unresolved V gene where checked; the cause of the rest is unknown. V, J and clone size were drawn from that table, and D and trimming were deduced from the DNA. The sample table records some 2,100,000 clones; under 95% of these occur just once. Of the sample, 1.7% is held by the ten largest clones.

The sample originates from a study of shared clonotypes between healthy human individuals (dated by TCRdb to the early 2020s). Some background on the complete study: A few men and two women, aged 18 to 49 years, made up the cohort. For each donor, CD4 naive and CD4 memory were each run on three plates, CD8 naive on two plates, and CD8 memory on one plate. Different laboratories and diverse techniques were used to prepare libraries and sequence TCR repertoires, to increase sequencing depth and limit assay-specific biases. Blood TCR repertoires of about five healthy adults were deeply sequenced to estimate repertoire size and the extent of clonotype sharing between individuals. Leukapheresis yielded between about 0.94 and 8.9 billion PBMCs per donor. Overall results and qualifications from the work: Across a few donors, around 5% of naive CD4, approximately 3.5% of naive CD8, approximately 2.5% of memory CD4, and 0.3% to 0.45% of memory CD8 clonotypes were shared. Pairwise subsampling led to the expectation that sequencing depth would affect the degree of clonotype sharing among donors. Sampling was restricted to blood, and TCR repertoires in tissue are likely to differ from TCR repertoires in blood. Naive subsets generally had larger estimated clonotype richness than memory subsets. Even with the large sequencing depth, rarefaction of the sorted-subset datasets indicated that sequencing was incomplete. Because the study included a small number of donors, the genetic and exposure-history diversity represented was limited. Compared with non-shared clonotypes, clonotypes shared by all four sorted-subset donors had higher generation probabilities.

The CDR3, cysteine through phenylalanine, is 16 amino acids long. The DNA shown is the 48-base CDR3, in frame from base 1. Germline trimming: 4 bases from V, 1 base from J; junction bases outside gene matches: 7. The germline V gene sets CDR1 to MGHRA and CDR2 to YSYEKL. CD8 naive samples were obtained by positive selection for CCR7 among CD45RO-negative cells, yielding a CD45RA+CCR7+ population from which TemRA cells were excluded. Healthy HIV-negative adults with no recently reported acute infections or vaccinations were included as donors. Only Caucasian adults living in Nashville, Tennessee, USA were represented among the donors. After blood collection by leukapheresis, PBMCs were isolated using Ficoll-Histopaque density gradient centrifugation and then cryopreserved in the vapor phase of liquid nitrogen. Analytical flow cytometry was used to check the purity and quantity of every magnetically sorted T cell population. From each sorted fraction, genomic DNA was isolated and quantified by UV absorbance on a Nanodrop 2000c.

The V gene is TRBV4-1 and the J gene is TRBJ2-5; TRBD2 aligns with 9 central bases. Sequencing was performed on naive CD8+ T cells from PBMCs. Read against the paper, the sample's cell subset or site label means: CD45RA+CCR7+. The sequence was collected from a man between 18 and 29 years old in good health. Some clones in this sample may be carry-over from other donors' samples. The nucleotide sequence reads TGCGCCAGCAGCCCGAATGGGCGGGAGGGCCAAGAGACCCAGTACTTC. Its amino acids are CASSPNGREGQETQYF.